Listed below are T cell receptor beta chains from one sample, sequenced in a study of cytomegalovirus exposure and HLA in healthy donors. Here immunoSEQ multiplex PCR was the method, and the copy in TCRdb shows in-frame clones only, minus some. Of about 130,000 clones listed, 83% were seen once; the top ten hold about 3.7%. Source material: PBMCs. All receptors derive from a woman aged 40 to 50 in good health and CMV-seropositive. Each CDR3 is given without its conserved first and last residue.

v_call | cdr3_length | cdr3_aa
TRBV7-9 | 15 | ASSLRQGERVNTEAF
TRBV11-3 | 14 | ASSFLRGPSNQPQH
TRBV28 | 15 | ASSLTSGGVETNIQY
TRBV6-5 | 12 | ASSQTGVGTEAF
TRBV5-1 | 12 | ASSVGAGNEKLF
TRBV2 | 12 | ASSEGALTDTQY
TRBV14 | 11 | ASSQMPSGEQY
TRBV5-4 | 13 | ASSRILEPIYGYT
TRBV27 | 11 | ASRLGTDYGYT
TRBV27 | 12 | ASSRIGSSYGYT
TRBV5-4 | 15 | ASSQPVSGRDQETQY
TRBV5-1 | 12 | ASSLAGTGNEQF
TRBV19 | 9 | ASSRNEKLF
TRBV7-9 | 15 | ASSFGGAGVGANVLT
TRBV29-1 | 14 | SAGRWKAGGTDTQY
TRBV5-1 | 12 | ASSSGQVGNEQF
TRBV5-4 | 13 | ASSHRTSATYEQY
TRBV4-3 | 12 | ASSQDPTSYEQY
TRBV28 | 14 | ASSFPTGTDHYEQY
TRBV5-4 | 10 | ASSLDQGTAF
TRBV27 | 14 | ASSLLGGLAGDTQY
TRBV10-3 | 12 | AIREDSANYGYT
TRBV28 | 14 | ASSLSGGSSYNEQF
TRBV4-3 | 13 | ASSQDLRGDTEAF
TRBV2 | 11 | ASFGQGDEKLF
TRBV6-1 | 10 | ASSEVNYGYT
TRBV7-9 | 15 | ASSLLAGGHSTDTQY
TRBV11-2 | 13 | ASSSPGTGIYEQY
TRBV6-5 | 13 | ATGLAGGVQYEQY
TRBV4-3 | 16 | ASSQGSGPHVRGYEQY
TRBV5-1 | 11 | ASSSYTDQPQH
TRBV5-5 | 13 | ASSLIGHLNTEAF
TRBV6-5 | 14 | ASSYSTGAPSWEQY
TRBV6-5 | 11 | ASITGRGTEAF
TRBV7-9 | 9 | SSQGTDTQY
TRBV27 | 11 | ASSWTGVAEAF
TRBV15 | 15 | ATSREPAGSRSETQY
TRBV5-6 | 12 | ASYLLQGSYEQY
TRBV6-1 | 16 | ASSDRPGLAGPHETQY
TRBV28 | 13 | ASSLLDRVGTEAF
TRBV5-1 | 12 | ASSTQGAGNTIY
TRBV28 | 12 | ASTGQLSSYEQY
TRBV29-1 | 10 | SVGQANYEQY
TRBV19 | 12 | ASSISAEATEAF
TRBV12-1 | 18 | ASSFVEGGGTVGAKNIQY